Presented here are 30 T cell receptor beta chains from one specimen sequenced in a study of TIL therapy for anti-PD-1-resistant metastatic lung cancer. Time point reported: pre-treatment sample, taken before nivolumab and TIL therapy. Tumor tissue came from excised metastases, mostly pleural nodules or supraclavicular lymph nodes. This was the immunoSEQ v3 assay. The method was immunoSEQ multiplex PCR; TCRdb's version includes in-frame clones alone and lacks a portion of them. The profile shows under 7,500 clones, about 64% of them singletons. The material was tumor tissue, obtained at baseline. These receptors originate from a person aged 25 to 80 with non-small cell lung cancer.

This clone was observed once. The CDR3: CASSQVRASGTGELFF. DNA for the CDR3: TGTGCCAGCAGCCAAGTGAGGGCCTCGGGCACCGGGGAGCTGTTTTTT. The chain recombines TRBV14 with TRBJ2-2, with D possibly being TRBD2 (5 bases). The CDR3 is 16 amino acids. The germline V gene has CDR1 SGHDN and CDR2 FVKESK. V was shortened by 1 base and J by 4 bases, with 13 bases between the two germline ends.

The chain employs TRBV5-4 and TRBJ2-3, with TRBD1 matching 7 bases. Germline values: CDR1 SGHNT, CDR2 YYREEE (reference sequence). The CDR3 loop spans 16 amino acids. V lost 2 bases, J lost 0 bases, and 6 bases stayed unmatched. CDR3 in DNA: TGTGCCAGCAGCTTACTAGGGGGCCCTAGCACAGATACGCAGTATTTT. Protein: CASSLLGGPSTDTQYF.

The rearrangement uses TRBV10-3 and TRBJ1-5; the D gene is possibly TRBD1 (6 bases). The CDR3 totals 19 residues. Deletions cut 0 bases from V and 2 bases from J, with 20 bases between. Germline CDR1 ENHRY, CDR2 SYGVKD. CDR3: CAISESTGALLGGNQPQHF. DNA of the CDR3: TGTGCCATCAGTGAGTCGACGGGGGCGCTTCTGGGAGGCAATCAGCCCCAGCATTTT.

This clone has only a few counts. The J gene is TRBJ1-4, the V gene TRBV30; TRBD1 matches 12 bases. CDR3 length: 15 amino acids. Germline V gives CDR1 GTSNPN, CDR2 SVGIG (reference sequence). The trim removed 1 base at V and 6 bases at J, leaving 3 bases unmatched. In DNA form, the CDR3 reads TGTGCCTGGAGTGACGGGACAGGGGGCCATGAAAAACTGTTTTTT. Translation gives CAWSDGTGGHEKLFF. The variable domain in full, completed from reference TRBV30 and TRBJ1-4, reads SQTIHQWPATLVQPVGSPLSLECTVEGTSNPNLYWYRQAAGRGLQLLFYSVGIGQISSEVPQNLSASRPQDRQFILSSKKLLLSDSGFYLCAWSDGTGGHEKLFFGSGTQLSVL.

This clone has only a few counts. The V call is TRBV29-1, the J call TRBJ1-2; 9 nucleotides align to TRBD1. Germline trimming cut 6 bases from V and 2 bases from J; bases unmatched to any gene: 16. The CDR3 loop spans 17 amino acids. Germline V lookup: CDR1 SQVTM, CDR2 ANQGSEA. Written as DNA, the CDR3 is TGCAGCGTGGCCGACGCGGGACAGGGCTTGAGCAACTATGGCTACACCTTC. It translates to CSVADAGQGLSNYGYTF.

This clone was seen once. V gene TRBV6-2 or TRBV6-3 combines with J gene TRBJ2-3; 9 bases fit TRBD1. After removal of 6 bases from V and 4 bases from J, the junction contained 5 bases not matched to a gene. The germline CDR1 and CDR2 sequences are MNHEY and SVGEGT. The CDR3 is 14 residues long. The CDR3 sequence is CASSRTGEADTQYF. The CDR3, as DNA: TGTGCCAGCAGCCGGACAGGGGAAGCAGATACGCAGTATTTT.

CDR3 DNA: TGTGCCAGCAGCTTGTTGGGGGAAGGAGAGACCCAGTACTTC. This sequence encodes CASSLLGEGETQYF. The chain carries TRBV5-6 and TRBJ2-5; the D call may be TRBD1 or TRBD2 (5 bases each). Germline lookup yields CDR1 SGHDT and CDR2 YYEEEE. Trimming took off 1 base at V and 4 bases at J, with 11 bases between the two ends. The CDR3 loop spans 14 amino acids.

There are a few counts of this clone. The CDR3: CAAAGASNQPQHF. The CDR3 bases are TGCGCTGCCGCCGGAGCAAGCAATCAGCCCCAGCATTTT. The J gene is TRBJ1-5, the V gene TRBV29-1; no reliable D call. CDR3 length: 13 residues. Germline loops: CDR1 SQVTM, CDR2 ANQGSEA.

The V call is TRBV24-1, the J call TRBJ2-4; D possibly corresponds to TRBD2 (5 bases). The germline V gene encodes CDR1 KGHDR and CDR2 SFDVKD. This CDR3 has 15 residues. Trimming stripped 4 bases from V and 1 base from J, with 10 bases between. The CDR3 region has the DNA TGTGCCACCAGTGAGGAGGATAGCGCCAAAAACATTCAGTACTTC. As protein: CATSEEDSAKNIQYF.

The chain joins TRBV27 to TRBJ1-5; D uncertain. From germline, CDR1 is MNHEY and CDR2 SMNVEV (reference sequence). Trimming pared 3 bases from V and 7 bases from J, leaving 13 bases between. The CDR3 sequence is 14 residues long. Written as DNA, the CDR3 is TGTGCCAGCAGTTTGAGGTCCGGGAGGCAGCCCCAGCATTTT. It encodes CASSLRSGRQPQHF.

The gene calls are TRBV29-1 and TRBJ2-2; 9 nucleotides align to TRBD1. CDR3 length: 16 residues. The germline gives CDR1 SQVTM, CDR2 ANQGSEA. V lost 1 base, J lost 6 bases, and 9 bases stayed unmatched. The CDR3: CSVEGPGQGRAGELFF. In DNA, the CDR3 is TGCAGCGTTGAAGGCCCCGGACAGGGGCGGGCCGGGGAGCTGTTTTTT.

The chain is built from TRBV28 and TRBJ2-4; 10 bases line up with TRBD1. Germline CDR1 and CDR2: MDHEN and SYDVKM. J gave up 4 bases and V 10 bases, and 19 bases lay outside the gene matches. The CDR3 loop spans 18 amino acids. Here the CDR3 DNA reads TGTGCCACCCTAGGAAATCCCGGGACAGGGGAAGGTAAAAACATTCAGTACTTC. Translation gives CATLGNPGTGEGKNIQYF.

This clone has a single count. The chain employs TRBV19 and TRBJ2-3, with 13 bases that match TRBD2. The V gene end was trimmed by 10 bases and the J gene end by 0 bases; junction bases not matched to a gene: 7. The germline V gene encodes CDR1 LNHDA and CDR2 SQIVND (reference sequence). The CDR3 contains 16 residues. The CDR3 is CATRTSGGSSTDTQYF. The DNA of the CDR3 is TGTGCCACCCGGACTAGCGGGGGCTCTAGCACAGATACGCAGTATTTT.

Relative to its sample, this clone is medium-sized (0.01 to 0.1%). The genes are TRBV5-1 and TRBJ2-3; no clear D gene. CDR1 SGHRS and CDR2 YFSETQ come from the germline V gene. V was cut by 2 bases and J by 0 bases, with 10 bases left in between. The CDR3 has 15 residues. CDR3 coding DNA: TGCGCCAGCAGCTTACACACTACTAGCACAGATACGCAGTATTTT. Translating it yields CASSLHTTSTDTQYF.

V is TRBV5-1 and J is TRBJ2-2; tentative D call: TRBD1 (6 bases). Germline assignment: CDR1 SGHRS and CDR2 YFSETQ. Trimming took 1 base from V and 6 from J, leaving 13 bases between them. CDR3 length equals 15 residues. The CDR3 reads CASSLIQGYAGELFF. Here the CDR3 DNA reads TGCGCCAGCAGCTTGATACAGGGTTATGCCGGGGAGCTGTTTTTT.

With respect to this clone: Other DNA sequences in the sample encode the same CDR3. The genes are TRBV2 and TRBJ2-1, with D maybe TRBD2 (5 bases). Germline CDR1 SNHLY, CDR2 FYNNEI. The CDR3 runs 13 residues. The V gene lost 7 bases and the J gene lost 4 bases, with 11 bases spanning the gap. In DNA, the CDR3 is TGTGCCAGCAAGGGTCGGACTTACAATGAGCAGTTCTTC. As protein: CASKGRTYNEQFF.

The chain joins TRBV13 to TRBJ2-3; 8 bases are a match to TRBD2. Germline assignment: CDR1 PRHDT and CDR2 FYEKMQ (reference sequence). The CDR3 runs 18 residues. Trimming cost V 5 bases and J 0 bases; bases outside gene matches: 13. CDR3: CASSNAGGTKSSTDTQYF. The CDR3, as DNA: TGTGCCAGCAGCAACGCGGGGGGAACTAAATCTAGCACAGATACGCAGTATTTT.

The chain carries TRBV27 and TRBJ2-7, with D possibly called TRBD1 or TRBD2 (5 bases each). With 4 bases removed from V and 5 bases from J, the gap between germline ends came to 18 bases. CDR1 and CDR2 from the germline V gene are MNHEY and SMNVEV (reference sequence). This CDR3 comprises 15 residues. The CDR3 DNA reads TGTGCCAGCAGTTGGGGTTGGGGGAGAAGAAACGAGCAGTACTTC. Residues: CASSWGWGRRNEQYF.

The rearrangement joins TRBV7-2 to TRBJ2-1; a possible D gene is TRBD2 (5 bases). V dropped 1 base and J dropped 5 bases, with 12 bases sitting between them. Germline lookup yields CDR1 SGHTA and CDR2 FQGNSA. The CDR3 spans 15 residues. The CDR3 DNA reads TGTGCCAGCAGCTTAGAGGCTAGCAGGCACAATGAGCAGTTCTTC. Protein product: CASSLEASRHNEQFF.

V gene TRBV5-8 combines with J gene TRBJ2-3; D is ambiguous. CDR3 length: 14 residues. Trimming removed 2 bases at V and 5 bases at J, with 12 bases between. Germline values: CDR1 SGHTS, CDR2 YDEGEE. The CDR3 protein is CASSLNMGIDTQYF. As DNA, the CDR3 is TGTGCCAGCAGCTTAAATATGGGGATAGATACGCAGTATTTT.

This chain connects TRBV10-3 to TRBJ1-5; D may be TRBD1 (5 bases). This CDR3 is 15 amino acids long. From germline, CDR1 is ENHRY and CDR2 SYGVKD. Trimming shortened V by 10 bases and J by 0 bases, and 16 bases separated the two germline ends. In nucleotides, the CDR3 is TGTGCCACCCAAACCGGGACGGGTAGCAATCAGCCCCAGCATTTT. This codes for CATQTGTGSNQPQHF.

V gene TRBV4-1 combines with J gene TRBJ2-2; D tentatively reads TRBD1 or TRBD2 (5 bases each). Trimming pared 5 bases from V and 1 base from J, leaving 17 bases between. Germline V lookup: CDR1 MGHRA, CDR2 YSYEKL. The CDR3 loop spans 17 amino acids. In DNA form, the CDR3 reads TGCGCCAGCAGCAGATGGGGGACCGCGGAGAACACCGGGGAGCTGTTTTTT. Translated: CASSRWGTAENTGELFF.

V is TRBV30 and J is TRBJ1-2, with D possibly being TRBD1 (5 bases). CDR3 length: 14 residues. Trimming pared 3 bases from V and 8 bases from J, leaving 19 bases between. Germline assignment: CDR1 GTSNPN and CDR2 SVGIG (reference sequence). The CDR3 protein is CAWRLRGPRYGYTF. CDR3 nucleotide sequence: TGTGCCTGGAGGCTTAGGGGACCCCGGTACGGCTACACCTTC.

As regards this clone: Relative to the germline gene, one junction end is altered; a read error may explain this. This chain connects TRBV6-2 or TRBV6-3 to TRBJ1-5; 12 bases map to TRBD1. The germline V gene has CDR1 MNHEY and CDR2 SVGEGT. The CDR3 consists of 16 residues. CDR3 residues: CASTYGTGGPNQPQHF. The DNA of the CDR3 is TGTGCCAGCACTTACGGGACAGGGGGCCCCAATCAGCCCCAGCATTTT.

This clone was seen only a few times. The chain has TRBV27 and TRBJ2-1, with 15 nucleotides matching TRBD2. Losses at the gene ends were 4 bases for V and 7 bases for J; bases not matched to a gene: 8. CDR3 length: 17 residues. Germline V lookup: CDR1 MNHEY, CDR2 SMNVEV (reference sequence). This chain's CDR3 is CASSSNLGLAGGNEQFF. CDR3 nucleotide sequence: TGTGCCAGCAGTTCCAATCTAGGACTAGCGGGAGGGAATGAGCAGTTCTTC.

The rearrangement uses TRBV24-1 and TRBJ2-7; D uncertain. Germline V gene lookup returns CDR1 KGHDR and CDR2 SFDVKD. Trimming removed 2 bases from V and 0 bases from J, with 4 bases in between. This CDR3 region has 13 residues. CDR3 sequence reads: CATSDWSSYEQYF. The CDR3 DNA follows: TGTGCCACCAGTGATTGGTCCTCCTACGAGCAGTACTTC.

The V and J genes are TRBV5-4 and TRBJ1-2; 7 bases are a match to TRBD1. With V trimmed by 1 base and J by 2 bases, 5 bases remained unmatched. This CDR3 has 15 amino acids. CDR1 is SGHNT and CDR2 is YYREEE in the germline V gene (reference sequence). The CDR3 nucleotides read TGTGCCAGCAGCTTGTTAGGGGGACAGAACTATGGCTACACCTTC. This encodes CASSLLGGQNYGYTF.

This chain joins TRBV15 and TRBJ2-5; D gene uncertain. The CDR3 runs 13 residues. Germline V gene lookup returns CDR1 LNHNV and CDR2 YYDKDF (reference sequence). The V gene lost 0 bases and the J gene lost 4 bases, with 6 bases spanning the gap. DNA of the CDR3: TGTGCCACCAGCAGAGATCTAGGAGAGACCCAGTACTTC. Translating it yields CATSRDLGETQYF.

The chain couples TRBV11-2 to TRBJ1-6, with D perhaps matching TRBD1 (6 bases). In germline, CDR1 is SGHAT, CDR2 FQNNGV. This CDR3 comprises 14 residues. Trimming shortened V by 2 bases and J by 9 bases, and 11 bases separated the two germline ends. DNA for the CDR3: TGTGCCAGCAGCTTAACGGGGGCGAGTTCACCCCTCCACTTT. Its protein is CASSLTGASSPLHF.

CDR3 protein: CASSLVRTALNTGELFF. The CDR3 DNA reads as TGTGCCAGCAGCTTAGTGAGGACAGCTCTGAACACCGGGGAGCTGTTTTTT. The chain recombines TRBV7-8 with TRBJ2-2, with D perhaps matching TRBD1 (6 bases). The CDR3 has 17 residues. Germline V gene data show CDR1 as SGHVS and CDR2 as FQNEAQ. Trimming cost V 1 base and J 1 base, with 13 bases left between them. Complete variable domain (other parts from reference TRBV7-8 and TRBJ2-2): GAGVSQSPRYKVAKRGQDVALRCDPISGHVSLFWYQQALGQGPEFLTYFQNEAQLDKSGLPSDRFFAERPEGSVSTLKIQRTQQEDSAVYLCASSLVRTALNTGELFFGEGSRLTVL.